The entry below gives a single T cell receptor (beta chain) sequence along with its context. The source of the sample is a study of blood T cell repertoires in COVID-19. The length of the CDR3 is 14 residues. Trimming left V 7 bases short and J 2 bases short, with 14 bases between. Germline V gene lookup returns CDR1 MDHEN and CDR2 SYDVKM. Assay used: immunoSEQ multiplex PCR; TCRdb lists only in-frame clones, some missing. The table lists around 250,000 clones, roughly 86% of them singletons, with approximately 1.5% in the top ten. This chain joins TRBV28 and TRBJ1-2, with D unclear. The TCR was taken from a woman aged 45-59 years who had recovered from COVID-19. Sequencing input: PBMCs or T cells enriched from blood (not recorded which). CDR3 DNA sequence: TGTGCCAGCATTTCGGAAAGACAAAACTATGGCTACACCTTC. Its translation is CASISERQNYGYTF.